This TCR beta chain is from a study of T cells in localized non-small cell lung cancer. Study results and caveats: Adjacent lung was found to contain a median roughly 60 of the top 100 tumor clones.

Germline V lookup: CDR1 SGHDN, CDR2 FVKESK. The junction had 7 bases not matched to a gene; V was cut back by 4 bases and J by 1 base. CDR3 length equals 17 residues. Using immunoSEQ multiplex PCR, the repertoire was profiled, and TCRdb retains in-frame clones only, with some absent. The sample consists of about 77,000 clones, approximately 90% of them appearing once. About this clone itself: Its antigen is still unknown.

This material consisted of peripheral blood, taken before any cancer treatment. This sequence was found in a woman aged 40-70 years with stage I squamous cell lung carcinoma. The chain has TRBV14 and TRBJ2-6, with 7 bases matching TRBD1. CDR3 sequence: CASSPWTGRSGANVLTF. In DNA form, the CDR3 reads TGTGCCAGCAGCCCTTGGACAGGTAGATCTGGGGCCAACGTCCTGACTTTC.